Listed below are T cell receptor beta chains from one sample, sequenced in a study of T-cell reconstitution after alpha-beta-depleted transplantation in children. From the PCR reads, TCRdb called clonotypes with MiXCR, one entry per CDR3 protein. Of fewer than 550,000 distinct CDR3 sequences listed, around 15% were seen once; the top ten hold approximately 28%. Sequencing was performed on PBMCs, mostly from graft donor cells, taken 360 days after TCRalphabeta/CD19-depleted stem cell transplant. The receptors stem from a boy younger than two who had a stem cell transplant for Wiskott-Aldrich syndrome, so the T cells may come from the graft donor. Both conserved end residues are part of each CDR3. A D gene is named only where the DNA matches it firmly. Some rows have no size entry. The others give once, few or many, or a class for an expanded clone.

V gene	D gene	J gene	clone size	CDR3 DNA	CDR3 protein
TRBV24-1	NA	TRBJ2-7	few	TGTGCCACCAGTGATTCCACCTACGAGCAGTACTTC	CATSDSTYEQYF
TRBV4-2	TRBD2	TRBJ2-1	few	TGTGCCAGCAGCCGCTCCAGCGGGGGGGTGTCCTACAATGAGCAGTTCTTC	CASSRSSGGVSYNEQFF
TRBV20-1	NA	TRBJ2-3	many	TGCAGTGCTGAACTAGACGGGACAGATACGCAGTATTTT	CSAELDGTDTQYF
TRBV6-1	TRBD1	TRBJ2-7	NA	TGTGCCAGCAGACGGAGACTCGGGACAGGGGTCTCCCAGCAGTACTTC	CASRRRLGTGVSQQYF
TRBV4-2	TRBD1	TRBJ2-7	medium-sized	TGTGCCAGCAGCCAAGCCCGGACAGGGATTTACGAGCAGTACTTC	CASSQARTGIYEQYF
TRBV5-1	NA	TRBJ2-2	NA	TGCGCCAGCAGCTTGTCGGGGAACACCGGGGAGCTGTTTTTT	CASSLSGNTGELFF
TRBV5-1	TRBD2	TRBJ2-1	few	TGCGCCAGCAGCCTAATAGGGAGGACTAGGTGGGGCAATGAGCAGTTCTTC	CASSLIGRTRWGNEQFF
TRBV15	TRBD2	TRBJ2-1	NA	TGTGCCACCAGCCGCCGGACTAGCGCAGATGAGCAGTTCTTC	CATSRRTSADEQFF
TRBV20-1	TRBD2	TRBJ2-1	few	TGCAGTGCAGCCTCGACTAGCGGTGTCGATGAGCAGTTCTTC	CSAASTSGVDEQFF
TRBV24-1	NA	TRBJ2-1	NA	TGTGCCACCAGTGATCCGAGGACAACCTACAATGAGCAGTTCTTC	CATSDPRTTYNEQFF
TRBV5-1	TRBD2	TRBJ2-1	few	TGCGCCAGCAGCTTGTGGTTACTAGCGGGAGGGTCCTACAATGAGCAGTTCTTC	CASSLWLLAGGSYNEQFF
TRBV5-1	TRBD1	TRBJ2-7	NA	TGCGCCAGCAGCTGGACAGGGGGCCCGGGGAAAGAGCAGTACTTC	CASSWTGGPGKEQYF
TRBV5-1	TRBD2	TRBJ2-1	few	TGCGCCAGCAGCTACCTTCTAGCGGGAGGGCCGCGTGAGCAGTTCTTC	CASSYLLAGGPREQFF
TRBV20-1	TRBD1	TRBJ1-1	many	TGCAGTGCTAGCGGTCCTGGGACAGGGGACATGAACACTGAAGCTTTCTTT	CSASGPGTGDMNTEAFF
TRBV10-3	TRBD2	TRBJ2-7	many	TGTGCCATCAGTGTAGTCCCTAGCGGGAGTTACGAGCAGTACTTC	CAISVVPSGSYEQYF
TRBV12-3/TRBV12-4	TRBD2	TRBJ2-1	NA	TGTGCCAGCAGTTTCTGGGGACTAGCGGGTGACAATGAGCAGTTCTTC	CASSFWGLAGDNEQFF
TRBV11-2	TRBD1	TRBJ2-5	few	TGTGCCAGCAGATCCGGACAGGGGCCTGAGACCCAGTACTTC	CASRSGQGPETQYF
TRBV14	NA	TRBJ2-3	NA	TGTGCCAGCAGCCAAGGGAGAGTGGATCGCACAGATACGCAGTATTTT	CASSQGRVDRTDTQYF
TRBV6-2/TRBV6-3	TRBD2	TRBJ2-4	once	TGTGCCAGCAGTTTTACGGTTACTAGCGGGCGAGCCAAAAACATTCAGTACTTC	CASSFTVTSGRAKNIQYF
TRBV4-3	TRBD1	TRBJ2-1	many	TGCGCCAGCAGCCAAAACCCAGGACAGGACAATGAGCAGTTCTTC	CASSQNPGQDNEQFF
TRBV12-3/TRBV12-4	TRBD2	TRBJ2-3	NA	TGTGCCAGCAGCACCTCTAGCGGGAGTGCAGATACGCAGTATTTT	CASSTSSGSADTQYF
TRBV28	TRBD2	TRBJ2-7	few	TGTGCCAGCAGTCCGAGCGGGGGCCGCTCCTACGAGCAGTACTTC	CASSPSGGRSYEQYF
TRBV12-3/TRBV12-4	TRBD1	TRBJ1-5	NA	TGTGCCAGCAGGGAAGGGACAGGGCGTCAGCCCCAGCATTTT	CASREGTGRQPQHF
TRBV29-1	TRBD2	TRBJ2-1	NA	TGCAGCGGCTCGGATGAACTAGCGGTCCGCTACCAGTTCTTC	CSGSDELAVRYQFF
TRBV18	NA	TRBJ1-5	NA	TGTGCCAGCTCAGACGACGGGCAGCCCCAGCATTTT	CASSDDGQPQHF
TRBV7-6	NA	TRBJ2-1	NA	TGTGCCAGCAGCTTAATGGCACTACAGGGACGCTCCTACAATGAGCAGTTCTTC	CASSLMALQGRSYNEQFF
TRBV4-1	TRBD1	TRBJ1-4	NA	TGCGCCAGCAGCCAAGATCTGACAGGGGGCGGTGAAAAACTGTTTTTT	CASSQDLTGGGEKLFF
TRBV12-3/TRBV12-4	TRBD2	TRBJ2-3	few	TGTGCCAGCAGTTTAGCGGGGAGGGCGGCGCAGTATTTT	CASSLAGRAAQYF